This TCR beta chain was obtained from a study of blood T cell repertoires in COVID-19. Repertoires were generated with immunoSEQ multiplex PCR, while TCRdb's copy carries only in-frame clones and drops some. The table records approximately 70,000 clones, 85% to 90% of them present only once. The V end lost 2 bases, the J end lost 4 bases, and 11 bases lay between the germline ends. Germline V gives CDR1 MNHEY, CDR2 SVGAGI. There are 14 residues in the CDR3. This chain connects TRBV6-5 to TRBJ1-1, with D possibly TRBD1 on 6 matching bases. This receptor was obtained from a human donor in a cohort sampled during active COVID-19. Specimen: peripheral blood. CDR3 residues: CASSYSTGPTEAFF. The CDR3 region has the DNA TGTGCCAGCAGTTACAGCACAGGGCCCACTGAAGCTTTCTTT.